This T cell receptor beta chain stems from a study of cytomegalovirus exposure and HLA in healthy donors. With 1 base removed from V and 9 bases from J, the gap between germline ends came to 25 bases. The CDR3 runs 17 residues. Germline lookup yields CDR1 SGHTA and CDR2 FQGNSA. As concerns this clone: Antigen unknown.

The method was immunoSEQ multiplex PCR; TCRdb's version includes in-frame clones alone and lacks a portion of them. The sample holds roughly 200,000 clones, roughly 86% seen once. General study results and limits: There were 160 or so TCR beta chains listed as cytomegalovirus-associated. The authors confirmed in vitro that a few CMV-associated chains were specific for CMV antigens.

The chain combines TRBV7-2 with TRBJ2-7, with D maybe TRBD2 (6 bases). The sequenced material came from PBMCs. The TCR sequence derives from a man aged 30 to 45 in good health and CMV-seropositive. This CDR3 is CASSLVGAGTYGEWQYF. The CDR3 DNA sequence: TGTGCCAGCAGCTTAGTCGGGGCGGGGACCTACGGGGAGTGGCAGTACTTC.